The present entry profiles one T cell receptor (beta chain) with its context. Its cognate antigen is unknown. Germline-derived CDR1 and CDR2 are SGHRS and YFSETQ. This CDR3 spans 15 amino acids. The data stem from a study of T cells expressing NK-cell markers. Study-level background: Source material for TCR beta repertoires consisted of sorted CD3+CD56+NKG2C+, CD3+CD56+NKG2C- and CD3+CD56-NKG2C+ T cells. The study sequenced eight donors, seven HCMV-seropositive and one seronegative.

cDNA encoding TCR beta was synthesized via 5'RACE template switching incorporating UMIs. TCRdb re-called the 5' RACE reads and catalogs CDR3 proteins one per entry, DNA excluded. The sample table sets out about 540,000 distinct CDR3 sequences. Study conclusions and caveats: Leadership of the CD3+CD56-NKG2C+ fraction also belonged to these clonotypes in several donors.

The rearrangement uses TRBV5-1 and TRBJ2-4; the TCRdb call, TRBD1, lacks DNA for checking. The TCR comes from a man between 18 and 29 years old in good health. Sequencing input: blood T cells: a sorted CD56 or NKG2C T cell subset, CD4+ or CD8+ T cells, or bulk PBMC T cells (not recorded which). The CDR3 region is CASKPLQGVAGIQYF.